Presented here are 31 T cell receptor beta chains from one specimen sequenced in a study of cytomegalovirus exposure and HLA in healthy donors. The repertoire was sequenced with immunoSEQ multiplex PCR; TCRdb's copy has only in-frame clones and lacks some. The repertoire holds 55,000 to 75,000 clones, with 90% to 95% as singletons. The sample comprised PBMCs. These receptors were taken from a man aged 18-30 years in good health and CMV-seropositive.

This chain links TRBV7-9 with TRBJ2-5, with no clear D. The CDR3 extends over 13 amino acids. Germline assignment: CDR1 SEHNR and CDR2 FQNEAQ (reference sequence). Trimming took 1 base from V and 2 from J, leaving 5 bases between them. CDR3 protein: CASSLGLQETQYF. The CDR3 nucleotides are TGTGCCAGCAGCTTAGGACTGCAAGAGACCCAGTACTTC.

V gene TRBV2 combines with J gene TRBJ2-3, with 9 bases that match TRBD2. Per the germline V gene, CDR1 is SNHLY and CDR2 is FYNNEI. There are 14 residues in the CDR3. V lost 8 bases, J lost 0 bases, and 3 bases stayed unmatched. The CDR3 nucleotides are TGTGCCAGCCGTACTAGCGGGAGCACAGATACGCAGTATTTT. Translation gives CASRTSGSTDTQYF.

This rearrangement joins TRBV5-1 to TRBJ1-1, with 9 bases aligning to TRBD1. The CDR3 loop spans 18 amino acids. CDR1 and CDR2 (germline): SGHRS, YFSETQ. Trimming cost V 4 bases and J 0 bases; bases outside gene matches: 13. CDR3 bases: TGCGCCAGCAGCCCAGACCGGGACAGGGCACCTATGAACACTGAAGCTTTCTTT. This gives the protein CASSPDRDRAPMNTEAFF.

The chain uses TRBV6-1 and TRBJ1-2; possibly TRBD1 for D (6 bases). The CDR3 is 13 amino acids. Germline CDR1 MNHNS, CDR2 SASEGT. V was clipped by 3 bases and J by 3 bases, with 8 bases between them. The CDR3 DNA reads TGTGCCAGCAGTGACCAGGGGTACTATGGCTACACCTTC. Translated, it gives CASSDQGYYGYTF.

CDR3 nucleotide sequence: TGTGCCAGCAGTACCGAGGACAGGGATAACTATGGCTACACCTTC. It yields the protein CASSTEDRDNYGYTF. This sequence joins TRBV27 and TRBJ1-2; 8 nucleotides match TRBD1. The CDR3 has 15 amino acids. Trimming at V came to 5 bases and at J to 1 base, leaving 6 bases not matched to a gene. Per germline, CDR1 MNHEY and CDR2 SMNVEV (reference sequence).

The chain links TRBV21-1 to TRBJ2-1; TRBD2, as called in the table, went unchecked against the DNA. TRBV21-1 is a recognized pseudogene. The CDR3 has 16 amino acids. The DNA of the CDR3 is TGTGCCAGCAGCGGGACTAGCGGGAAGTCTTACAATGAGCAGTTCTTC. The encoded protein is CASSGTSGKSYNEQFF.

CDR3 in amino acids: CASSVASGSSSYNEQFF. The CDR3 region has the DNA TGTGCCAGCAGCGTGGCTAGCGGTTCAAGCTCCTACAATGAGCAGTTCTTC. The chain carries TRBV9 and TRBJ2-1; 7 positions agree with TRBD2. This CDR3 spans 17 amino acids. The germline V gene encodes CDR1 SGDLS and CDR2 YYNGEE. V shed 2 bases and J 0 bases; nucleotides not matched to a gene: 8.

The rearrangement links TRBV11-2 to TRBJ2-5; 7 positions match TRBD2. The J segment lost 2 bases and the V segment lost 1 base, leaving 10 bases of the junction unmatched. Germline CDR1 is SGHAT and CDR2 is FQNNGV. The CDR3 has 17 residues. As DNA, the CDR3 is TGTGCCAGCAGCTTAGCCCCCGCTAGCGGAATACAAGAGACCCAGTACTTC. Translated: CASSLAPASGIQETQYF.

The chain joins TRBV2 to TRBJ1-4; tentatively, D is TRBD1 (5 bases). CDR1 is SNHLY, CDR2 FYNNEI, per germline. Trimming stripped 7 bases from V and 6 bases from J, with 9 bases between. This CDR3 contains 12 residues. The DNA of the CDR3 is TGTGCCAGCAAGACAGAACATGAAAAACTGTTTTTT. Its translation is CASKTEHEKLFF.

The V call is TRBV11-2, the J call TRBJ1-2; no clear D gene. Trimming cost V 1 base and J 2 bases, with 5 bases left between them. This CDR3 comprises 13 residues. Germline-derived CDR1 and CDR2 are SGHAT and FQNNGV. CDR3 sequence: CASSLARNYGYTF. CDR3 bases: TGTGCCAGCAGCTTAGCACGGAACTATGGCTACACCTTC. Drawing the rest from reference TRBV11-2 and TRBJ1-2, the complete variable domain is EAGVAQSPRYKIIEKRQSVAFWCNPISGHATLYWYQQILGQGPKLLIQFQNNGVVDDSQLPKDRFSAERLKGVDSTLKIQPAKLEDSAVYLCASSLARNYGYTFGSGTRLTVV.

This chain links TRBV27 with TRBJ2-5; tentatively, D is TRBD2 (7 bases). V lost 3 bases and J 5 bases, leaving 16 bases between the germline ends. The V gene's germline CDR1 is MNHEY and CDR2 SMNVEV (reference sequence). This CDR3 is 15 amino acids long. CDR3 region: CASSFGRGVLETQYF. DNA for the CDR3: TGTGCCAGCAGTTTTGGGAGGGGGGTCCTCGAGACCCAGTACTTC.

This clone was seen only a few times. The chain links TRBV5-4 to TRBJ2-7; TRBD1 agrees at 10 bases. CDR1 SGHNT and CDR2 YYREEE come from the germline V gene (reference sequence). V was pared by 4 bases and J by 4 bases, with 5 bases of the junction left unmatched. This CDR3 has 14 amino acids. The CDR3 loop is CASSAGTGEYEQYF. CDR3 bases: TGTGCCAGCAGCGCCGGGACAGGGGAGTACGAGCAGTACTTC.

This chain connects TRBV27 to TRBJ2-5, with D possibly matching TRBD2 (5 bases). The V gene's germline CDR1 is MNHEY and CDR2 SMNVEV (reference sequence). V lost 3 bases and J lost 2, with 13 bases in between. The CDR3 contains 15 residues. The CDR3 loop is CASSFEGLPQETQYF. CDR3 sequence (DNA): TGTGCCAGCAGTTTTGAGGGTCTACCTCAAGAGACCCAGTACTTC.

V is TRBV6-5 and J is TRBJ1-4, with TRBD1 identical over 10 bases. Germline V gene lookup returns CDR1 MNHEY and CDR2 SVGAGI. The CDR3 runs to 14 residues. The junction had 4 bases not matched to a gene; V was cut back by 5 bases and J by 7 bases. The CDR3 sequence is CASSRDRGSEKLFF. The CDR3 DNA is TGTGCCAGCAGTCGGGACAGGGGAAGTGAAAAACTGTTTTTT.

In DNA form, the CDR3 reads TGCGCCAGCAGCCAAGGGGTTGGCACCATATATTTT. It encodes CASSQGVGTIYF. The rearrangement uses TRBV5-1 and TRBJ1-3; possibly TRBD1 for D (5 bases). The V gene's germline CDR1 is SGHRS and CDR2 YFSETQ. V lost 4 bases and J 9 bases, leaving 11 bases between the germline ends. CDR3 size: 12 residues.

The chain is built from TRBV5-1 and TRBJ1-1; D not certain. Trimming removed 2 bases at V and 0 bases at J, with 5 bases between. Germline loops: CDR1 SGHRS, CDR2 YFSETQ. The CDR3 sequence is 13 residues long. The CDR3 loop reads CASSFRVNTEAFF. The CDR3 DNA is TGCGCCAGCAGCTTCCGCGTGAACACTGAAGCTTTCTTT.

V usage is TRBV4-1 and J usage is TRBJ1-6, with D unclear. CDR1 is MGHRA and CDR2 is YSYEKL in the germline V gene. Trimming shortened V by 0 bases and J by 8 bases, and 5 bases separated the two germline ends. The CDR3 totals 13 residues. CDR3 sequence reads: CASSQDGYSPLHF. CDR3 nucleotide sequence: TGCGCCAGCAGCCAAGACGGGTATTCACCCCTCCACTTT.

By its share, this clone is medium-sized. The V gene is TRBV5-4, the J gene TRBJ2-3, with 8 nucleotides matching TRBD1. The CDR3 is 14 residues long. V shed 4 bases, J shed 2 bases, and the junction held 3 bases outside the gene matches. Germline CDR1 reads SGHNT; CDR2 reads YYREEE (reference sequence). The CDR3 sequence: CASSLQGATDTQYF. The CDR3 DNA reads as TGTGCCAGCAGCCTGCAGGGGGCCACAGATACGCAGTATTTT.

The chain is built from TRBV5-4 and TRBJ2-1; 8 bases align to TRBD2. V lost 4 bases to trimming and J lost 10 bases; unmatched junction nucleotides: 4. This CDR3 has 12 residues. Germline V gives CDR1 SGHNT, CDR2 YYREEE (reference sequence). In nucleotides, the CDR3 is TGTGCCAGCAGCGTAGCGGGACACGAGCAGTTCTTC. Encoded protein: CASSVAGHEQFF.

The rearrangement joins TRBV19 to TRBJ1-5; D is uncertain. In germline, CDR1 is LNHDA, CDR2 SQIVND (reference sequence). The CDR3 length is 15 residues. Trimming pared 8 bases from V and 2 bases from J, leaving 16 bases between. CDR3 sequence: CASSGFLDGNQPQHF. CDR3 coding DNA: TGTGCCAGTTCAGGCTTTCTCGACGGCAATCAGCCCCAGCATTTT.

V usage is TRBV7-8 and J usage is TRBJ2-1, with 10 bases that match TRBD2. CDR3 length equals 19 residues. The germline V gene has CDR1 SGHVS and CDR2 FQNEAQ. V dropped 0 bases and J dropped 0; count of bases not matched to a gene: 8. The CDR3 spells CASSLAGGLARDSYNEQFF. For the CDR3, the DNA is TGTGCCAGCAGCTTAGCCGGGGGACTAGCGAGAGACTCCTACAATGAGCAGTTCTTC.

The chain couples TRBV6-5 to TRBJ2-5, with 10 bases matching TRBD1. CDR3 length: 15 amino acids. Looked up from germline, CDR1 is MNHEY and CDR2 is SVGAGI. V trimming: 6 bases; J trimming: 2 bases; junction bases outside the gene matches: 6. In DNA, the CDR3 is TGTGCCAGCAGCCTGACAGGGGGCCGGCAAGAGACCCAGTACTTC. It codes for CASSLTGGRQETQYF.

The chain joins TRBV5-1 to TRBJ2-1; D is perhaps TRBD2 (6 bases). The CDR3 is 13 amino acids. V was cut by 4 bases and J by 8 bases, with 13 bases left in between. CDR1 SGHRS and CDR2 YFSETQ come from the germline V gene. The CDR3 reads CASSASVMDEQFF. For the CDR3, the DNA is TGCGCCAGCAGCGCTAGCGTTATGGATGAGCAGTTCTTC. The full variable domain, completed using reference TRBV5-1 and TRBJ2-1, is KAGVTQTPRYLIKTRGQQVTLSCSPISGHRSVSWYQQTPGQGLQFLFEYFSETQRNKGNFPGRFSGRQFSNSRSEMNVSTLELGDSALYLCASSASVMDEQFFGPGTRLTVL.

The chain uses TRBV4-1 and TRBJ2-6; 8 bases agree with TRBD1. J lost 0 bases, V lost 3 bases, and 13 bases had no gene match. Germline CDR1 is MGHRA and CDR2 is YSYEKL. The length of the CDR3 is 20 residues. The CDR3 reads CASSQRRGDRPYSGANVLTF. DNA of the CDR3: TGCGCCAGCAGCCAGCGCCGTGGGGACAGGCCTTACTCTGGGGCCAACGTCCTGACTTTC.

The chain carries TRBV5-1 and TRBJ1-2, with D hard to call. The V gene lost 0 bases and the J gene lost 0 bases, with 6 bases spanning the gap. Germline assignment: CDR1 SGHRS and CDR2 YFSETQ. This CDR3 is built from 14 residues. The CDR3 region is CASSLGSPNYGYTF. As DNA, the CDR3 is TGCGCCAGCAGCTTGGGCAGTCCTAACTATGGCTACACCTTC.

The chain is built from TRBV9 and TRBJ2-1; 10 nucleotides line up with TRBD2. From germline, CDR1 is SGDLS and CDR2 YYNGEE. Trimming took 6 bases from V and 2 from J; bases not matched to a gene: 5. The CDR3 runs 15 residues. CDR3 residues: CASTKTSGAYNEQFF. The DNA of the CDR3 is TGTGCCAGCACTAAAACTAGCGGGGCCTACAATGAGCAGTTCTTC.

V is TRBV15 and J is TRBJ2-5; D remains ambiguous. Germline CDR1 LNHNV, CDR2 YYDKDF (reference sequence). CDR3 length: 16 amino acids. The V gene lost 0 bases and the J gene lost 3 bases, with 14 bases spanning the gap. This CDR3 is CATSRDSKQLEETQYF. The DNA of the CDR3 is TGTGCCACCAGCAGAGATTCAAAGCAGCTAGAAGAGACCCAGTACTTC. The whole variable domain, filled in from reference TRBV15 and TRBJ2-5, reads DAMVIQNPRYQVTQFGKPVTLSCSQTLNHNVMYWYQQKSSQAPKLLFHYYDKDFNNEADTPDNFQSRRPNTSFCFLDIRSPGLGDTAMYLCATSRDSKQLEETQYFGPGTRLLVL.

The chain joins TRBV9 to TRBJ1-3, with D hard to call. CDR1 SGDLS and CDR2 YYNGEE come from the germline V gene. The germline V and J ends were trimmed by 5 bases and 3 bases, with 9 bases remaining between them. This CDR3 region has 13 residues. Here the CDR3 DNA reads TGTGCCAGCAGTTCGTCCAGTGGAAACACCATATATTTT. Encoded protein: CASSSSSGNTIYF.

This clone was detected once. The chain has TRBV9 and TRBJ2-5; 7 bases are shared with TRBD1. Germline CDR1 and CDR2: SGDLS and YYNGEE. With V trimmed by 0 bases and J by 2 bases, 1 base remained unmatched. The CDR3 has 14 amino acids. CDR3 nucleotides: TGTGCCAGCAGCGTAGCAGGGGGTCAAGAGACCCAGTACTTC. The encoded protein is CASSVAGGQETQYF. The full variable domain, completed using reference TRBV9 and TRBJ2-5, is DSGVTQTPKHLITATGQRVTLRCSPRSGDLSVYWYQQSLDQGLQFLIQYYNGEERAKGNILERFSAQQFPDLHSELNLSSLELGDSALYFCASSVAGGQETQYFGPGTRLLVL.

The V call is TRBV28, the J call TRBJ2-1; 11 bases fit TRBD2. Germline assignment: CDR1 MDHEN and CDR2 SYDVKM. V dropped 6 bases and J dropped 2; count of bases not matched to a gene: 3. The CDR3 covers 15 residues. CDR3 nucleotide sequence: TGTGCCAGCAGCCGTAGCGGGAGGGCCTACAATGAGCAGTTCTTC. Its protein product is CASSRSGRAYNEQFF.

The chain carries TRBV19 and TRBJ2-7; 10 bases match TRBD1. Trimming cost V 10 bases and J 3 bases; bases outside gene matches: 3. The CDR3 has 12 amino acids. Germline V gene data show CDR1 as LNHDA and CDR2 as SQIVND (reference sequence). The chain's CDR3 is CATRDRGYEQYF. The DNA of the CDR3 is TGTGCCACTCGGGACAGGGGCTACGAGCAGTACTTC.